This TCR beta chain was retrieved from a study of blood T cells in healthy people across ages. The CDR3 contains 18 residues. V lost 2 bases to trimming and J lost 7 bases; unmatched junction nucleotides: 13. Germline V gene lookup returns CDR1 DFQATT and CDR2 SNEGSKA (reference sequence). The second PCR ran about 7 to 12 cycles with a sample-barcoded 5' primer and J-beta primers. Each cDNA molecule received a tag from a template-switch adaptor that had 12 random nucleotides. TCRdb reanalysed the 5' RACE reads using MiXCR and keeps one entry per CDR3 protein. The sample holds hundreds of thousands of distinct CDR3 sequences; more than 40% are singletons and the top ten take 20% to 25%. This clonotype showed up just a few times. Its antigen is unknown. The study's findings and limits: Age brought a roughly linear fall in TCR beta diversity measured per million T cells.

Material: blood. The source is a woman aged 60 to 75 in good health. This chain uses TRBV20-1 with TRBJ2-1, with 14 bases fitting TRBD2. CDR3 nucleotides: TGCAGTGCTAGATCCGACCGACTAGCGGGGGGGCTTCCGAATGAGCAGTTCTTC. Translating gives CSARSDRLAGGLPNEQFF.